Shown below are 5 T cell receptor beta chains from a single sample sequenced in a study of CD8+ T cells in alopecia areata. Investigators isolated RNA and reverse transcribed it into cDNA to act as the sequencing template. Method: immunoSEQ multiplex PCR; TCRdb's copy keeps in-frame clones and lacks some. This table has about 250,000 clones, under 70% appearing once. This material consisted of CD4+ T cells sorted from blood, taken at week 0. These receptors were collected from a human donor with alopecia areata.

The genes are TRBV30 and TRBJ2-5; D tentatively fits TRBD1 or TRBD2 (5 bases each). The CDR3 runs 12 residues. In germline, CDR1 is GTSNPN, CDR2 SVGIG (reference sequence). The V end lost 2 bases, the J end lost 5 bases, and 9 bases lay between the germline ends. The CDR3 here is CAWSQGRETQYF. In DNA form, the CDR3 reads TGTGCCTGGAGTCAGGGACGGGAGACCCAGTACTTC.

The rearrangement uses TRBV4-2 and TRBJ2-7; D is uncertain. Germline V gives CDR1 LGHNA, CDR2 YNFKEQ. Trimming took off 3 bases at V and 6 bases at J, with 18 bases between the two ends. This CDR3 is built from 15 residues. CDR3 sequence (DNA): TGTGCCAGCAGCCATCCCGGGTCCGGCCTCGGCGAGCAGTACTTC. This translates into CASSHPGSGLGEQYF.

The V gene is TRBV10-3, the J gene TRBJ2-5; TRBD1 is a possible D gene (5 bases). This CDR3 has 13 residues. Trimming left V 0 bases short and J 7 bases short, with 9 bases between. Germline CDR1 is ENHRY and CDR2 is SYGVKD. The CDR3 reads CAISESQAGTQYF. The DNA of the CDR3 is TGTGCCATCAGTGAGTCACAGGCAGGGACCCAGTACTTC.

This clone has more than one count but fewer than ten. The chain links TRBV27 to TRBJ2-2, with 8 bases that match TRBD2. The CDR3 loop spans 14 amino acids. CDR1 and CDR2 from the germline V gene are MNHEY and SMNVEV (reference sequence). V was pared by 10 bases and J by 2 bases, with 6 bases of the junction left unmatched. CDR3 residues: CATRRGANTGELFF. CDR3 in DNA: TGTGCCACCAGGCGGGGGGCCAACACCGGGGAGCTGTTTTTT.

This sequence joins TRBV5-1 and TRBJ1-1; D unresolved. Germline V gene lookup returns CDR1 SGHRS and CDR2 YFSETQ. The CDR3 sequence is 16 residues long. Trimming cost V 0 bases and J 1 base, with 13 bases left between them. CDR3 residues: CASSLEPRRKNTEAFF. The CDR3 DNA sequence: TGCGCCAGCAGCTTGGAACCCAGGAGGAAGAACACTGAAGCTTTCTTT.